These 29 T cell receptor beta chains share one sample of origin, sequenced in a study of Graves' ophthalmopathy and Graves' hyperthyroidism. Scientists amplified the TCR beta CDR3 regions from RNA transcripts. HTBI-primed first-round RT-PCR preceded second-round multiplex PCR. TCRdb re-derived calls from the multiplex PCR reads in MiXCR, one entry per CDR3 protein. The table lists approximately 700,000 distinct CDR3 sequences, just over 40% of them singletons. Sequencing was carried out using peripheral blood. These receptors all come from an adult man with Graves' ophthalmopathy.

Only one count was recorded for this clonotype. V and J are TRBV2 and TRBJ2-6; TRBD1 agrees at 10 bases. The germline V gene has CDR1 SNHLY and CDR2 FYNNEI. The CDR3 is made up of 19 amino acids. Trimming removed 8 bases from V and 3 bases from J; junction bases left unmatched: 16. CDR3 residues: CASSPLGTGDLNGANVLTF. The CDR3 DNA reads as TGTGCCAGCTCACCTCTCGGGACAGGGGATTTAAATGGGGCCAACGTCCTGACTTTC.

This clonotype was counted many times. The V and J genes are TRBV5-1 and TRBJ2-5; perhaps TRBD1 as D (5 bases). The CDR3 sequence is 16 residues long. Germline V gives CDR1 SGHRS, CDR2 YFSETQ. The V gene lost 4 bases and the J gene lost 0 bases, with 16 bases spanning the gap. For the CDR3, the DNA is TGCGCCAGCAGCCAGGGATCCGGAGCTTACCAAGAGACCCAGTACTTC. Translated: CASSQGSGAYQETQYF.

This chain uses TRBV10-3 with TRBJ1-1; TRBD1 agrees at 7 bases. J lost 1 base, V lost 11 bases, and 10 bases had no gene match. Germline lookup yields CDR1 ENHRY and CDR2 SYGVKD. The CDR3 length is 14 residues. CDR3 sequence: CAWTHRGRNTEAFF. As DNA, the CDR3 is TGTGCCTGGACTCACAGGGGAAGGAACACTGAAGCTTTCTTT.

To note about this clonotype: The junction differs from germline at one of its ends, possibly a read error. J is TRBJ1-2 and V is TRBV7-9; D gene unclear. The CDR3 is made up of 16 amino acids. In germline, CDR1 is SEHNR, CDR2 FQNEAQ (reference sequence). DNA of the CDR3: TGCGCCAGCAGCCAAGCCGCGACGGATCAGCGCTATGGCTACACCTTC. It specifies CASSQAATDQRYGYTF.

This clonotype was found a few times. V and J are TRBV6-1 and TRBJ2-2, with D tentatively TRBD2 (5 bases). Germline values: CDR1 MNHNS, CDR2 SASEGT. The CDR3 loop spans 16 amino acids. Trimming removed 2 bases from V and 4 bases from J, with 14 bases in between. The CDR3 is CASSEYSRGGTGELFF. The CDR3 coding sequence is TGTGCCAGCAGTGAATATAGTCGGGGTGGCACCGGGGAGCTGTTTTTT.

J is TRBJ2-7 and V is TRBV5-5; TRBD1 or TRBD2 may be the D gene (6 bases each). Trimming took off 7 bases at V and 3 bases at J, with 20 bases between the two ends. CDR3 length equals 15 residues. CDR1 SGHKS and CDR2 YYEKEE come from the germline V gene (reference sequence). CDR3 coding DNA: TGTGCCAGCTTAAGTCGGGGGCCAAATCTCTACGAGCAGTACTTC. Its translation: CASLSRGPNLYEQYF.

This clonotype has a count of ten or more. The chain combines TRBV29-1 with TRBJ1-2; 9 bases are a match to TRBD1. Germline values: CDR1 SQVTM, CDR2 ANQGSEA. The CDR3 is 13 residues long. V lost 4 bases, J lost 5 bases, and 5 bases stayed unmatched. CDR3 sequence reads: CSVVPGTGYGYTF. CDR3 DNA sequence: TGCAGCGTTGTCCCAGGGACAGGGTATGGCTACACCTTC.

The chain employs TRBV6-6 and TRBJ1-2; 11 bases line up with TRBD1. The germline CDR1 and CDR2 sequences are MNHNY and SVGAGI (reference sequence). The CDR3 extends over 16 amino acids. The V gene end was trimmed by 8 bases and the J gene end by 0 bases; junction bases not matched to a gene: 8. CDR3 residues: CASRTGGLPSNYGYTF. DNA of the CDR3: TGTGCCAGCCGGACAGGGGGCCTCCCTTCTAACTATGGCTACACCTTC.

This clonotype is a singleton in its sample. A much larger clonotype is one base distant, so this may be a read error. A read error is likely, as this CDR3 ends without the conserved phenylalanine or tryptophan. The CDR3 region is CSARDPTATNEKLFS. In DNA, the CDR3 is TGCAGTGCTAGAGACCCGACAGCAACTAATGAAAAACTGTTTTCT. This sequence joins TRBV20-1 and TRBJ1-4; tentative D call: TRBD1 (5 bases). Per germline, CDR1 DFQATT and CDR2 SNEGSKA (reference sequence). This CDR3 region has 15 residues. Trimming pared 0 bases from V and 0 bases from J, leaving 8 bases between.

The chain recombines TRBV29-1 with TRBJ2-2; 9 bases fit TRBD1. V shed 8 bases and J 4 bases; nucleotides not matched to a gene: 5. The CDR3 runs 13 residues. Germline V gene data show CDR1 as SQVTM and CDR2 as ANQGSEA. This CDR3 reads CSFRTGATGELFF. The CDR3 DNA sequence: TGCAGCTTCCGGACAGGGGCCACCGGGGAGCTGTTTTTT.

This clonotype was seen at least ten times. V usage is TRBV9 and J usage is TRBJ2-7; D is possibly TRBD1 (6 bases). The CDR3 contains 15 residues. The V gene lost 3 bases and the J gene lost 3 bases, with 16 bases spanning the gap. CDR1 and CDR2 from the germline V gene are SGDLS and YYNGEE. CDR3 sequence reads: CASSAGTGKVYEQYF. CDR3 nucleotides: TGTGCCAGCAGCGCAGGTACAGGGAAGGTCTACGAGCAGTACTTC.

The chain couples TRBV20-1 to TRBJ2-2, with 7 nucleotides matching TRBD2. There are 13 residues in the CDR3. The germline CDR1 and CDR2 sequences are DFQATT and SNEGSKA (reference sequence). Germline trimming cut 0 bases from V and 9 bases from J; bases unmatched to any gene: 4. In DNA form, the CDR3 reads TGCAGTGCTAGAGATGGCGGGGGTCGGGAGCTGTTTTTT. This codes for CSARDGGGRELFF.

The rearrangement joins TRBV10-3 to TRBJ2-5, with 13 bases lining up with TRBD2. V lost 0 bases to trimming and J lost 0 bases; unmatched junction nucleotides: 1. The CDR3 has 17 residues. CDR1 is ENHRY, CDR2 SYGVKD, per germline. This chain's CDR3 is CAISESGTSGDQETQYF. In DNA, the CDR3 is TGTGCCATCAGTGAGTCCGGGACTAGCGGGGACCAAGAGACCCAGTACTTC.

The J gene is TRBJ1-6, the V gene TRBV24-1; 7 bases map to TRBD1. This CDR3 region has 14 residues. Trimming removed 7 bases from V and 7 bases from J; junction bases left unmatched: 6. The germline gives CDR1 KGHDR, CDR2 SFDVKD. CDR3: CATSPVRGNSPLHF. CDR3 DNA sequence: TGTGCCACCAGCCCTGTCAGGGGGAATTCACCCCTCCACTTT.

V usage is TRBV5-1 and J usage is TRBJ2-5; D not certain. The length of the CDR3 is 12 residues. Germline assignment: CDR1 SGHRS and CDR2 YFSETQ. Trimming took 7 bases from V and 5 from J, leaving 12 bases between them. CDR3 residues: CASRRLTETQYF. For the CDR3, the DNA is TGCGCCAGCCGTAGACTTACGGAGACCCAGTACTTC.

At least ten counts were recorded for this clonotype. The chain is built from TRBV7-9 and TRBJ2-7, with D possibly being TRBD1 or TRBD2 (6 bases each). V was trimmed by 8 bases and J by 4 bases, leaving 18 bases between them. The germline CDR1 and CDR2 sequences are SEHNR and FQNEAQ (reference sequence). The CDR3 runs to 14 residues. CDR3 DNA sequence: TGTGCCAGCGTCAGCAGGGGAGGAAGGTACGAGCAGTACTTC. Translating it yields CASVSRGGRYEQYF.

Ten or more counts support this clonotype. V is TRBV4-1 and J is TRBJ2-7, with 10 nucleotides matching TRBD2. Trimming cost V 4 bases and J 0 bases; bases outside gene matches: 6. CDR1 MGHRA and CDR2 YSYEKL come from the germline V gene. The CDR3 runs to 16 residues. CDR3 nucleotide sequence: TGCGCCAGCAGCCTCCGGACTAGCGGTAACTCCTACGAGCAGTACTTC. Protein product: CASSLRTSGNSYEQYF.

The sample holds a few counts of this clonotype. This chain connects TRBV27 to TRBJ1-3; D unresolved. V lost 6 bases and J lost 7, with 7 bases in between. CDR1 is MNHEY and CDR2 is SMNVEV in the germline V gene (reference sequence). The CDR3 consists of 11 residues. CDR3 residues: CASRLGNTIYF. The CDR3 DNA follows: TGTGCCAGCAGGCTAGGGAACACCATATATTTT.

This clonotype was recorded at least ten times. This rearrangement joins TRBV11-2 to TRBJ2-5; D is undetermined. Germline CDR1 reads SGHAT; CDR2 reads FQNNGV. The CDR3 has 12 residues. V was trimmed by 3 bases and J by 5 bases, leaving 7 bases between them. The CDR3 region has the DNA TGTGCCAGCAGCTTCCCGTGGGAGACCCAGTACTTC. Protein sequence: CASSFPWETQYF.

Remarks on this clonotype: A read error may explain this, as a much larger clone is one base away. The V gene is TRBV19, the J gene TRBJ1-1; D is uncertain. CDR3 length: 14 residues. Per the germline V gene, CDR1 is LNHDA and CDR2 is SQIVND (reference sequence). The CDR3 region is CASIEGQLNTEASF. The DNA of the CDR3 is TGTGCCAGTATAGAAGGGCAATTGAACACTGAAGCTTCCTTT.

This clonotype has a count of ten or more. The rearrangement links TRBV29-1 to TRBJ2-7; D remains unclear. This CDR3 has 11 amino acids. Per germline, CDR1 SQVTM and CDR2 ANQGSEA. Between the trimmed V and J ends, which lost 4 bases and 2 bases, there was a span of 6 bases. This chain's CDR3 is CSVAEAYEQYF. The CDR3 DNA reads TGCAGCGTTGCCGAAGCCTACGAGCAGTACTTC.

This clonotype was observed at least ten times. The V gene is TRBV7-9, the J gene TRBJ2-7; D might be TRBD2 (5 bases). Trimming shortened V by 1 base and J by 3 bases, and 13 bases separated the two germline ends. From germline, CDR1 is SEHNR and CDR2 FQNEAQ (reference sequence). CDR3 length: 15 residues. This CDR3 is CASSLEVGGGYEQYF. The CDR3 nucleotides read TGTGCCAGCAGCTTAGAGGTAGGCGGAGGCTACGAGCAGTACTTC.

This clonotype was seen at least ten times. This chain links TRBV7-2 with TRBJ1-2; possible D gene TRBD1, 5 bases. The germline CDR1 and CDR2 sequences are SGHTA and FQGNSA. V was cut by 1 base and J by 0 bases, with 9 bases left in between. There are 15 residues in the CDR3. CDR3 DNA: TGTGCCAGCAGCTTAGGGTCAGGGTCTAACTATGGCTACACCTTC. It specifies CASSLGSGSNYGYTF.

In regard to this clonotype: This could be a read error, since a much larger clone is one nucleotide away. The chain combines TRBV10-3 with TRBJ2-7; D might be TRBD1 (5 bases). CDR3 length: 16 amino acids. Per germline, CDR1 ENHRY and CDR2 SYGVKD. CDR3 sequence reads: CAIREPRGTSSYEQYF. CDR3 nucleotide sequence: TGTGCCATCCGTGAACCAAGGGGTACGAGCTCCTACGAGCAGTACTTC.

This clonotype has a count of ten or more. V gene TRBV2 combines with J gene TRBJ1-2, with a possible D match to TRBD1 (5 bases). Germline V gives CDR1 SNHLY, CDR2 FYNNEI. Trimming left V 3 bases short and J 6 bases short, with 8 bases between. The CDR3 totals 12 residues. This CDR3 is CASSETVDGYTF. The CDR3 coding sequence is TGTGCCAGCAGTGAGACAGTAGATGGCTACACCTTC.

The rearrangement links TRBV4-2 to TRBJ1-4; D ambiguous. The V gene's germline CDR1 is LGHNA and CDR2 YNFKEQ. Between the trimmed V and J ends, which lost 8 bases and 8 bases, there was a span of 18 bases. The CDR3 spans 14 residues. The CDR3 loop reads CASSPSARLEKLFF. The CDR3 DNA reads TGTGCCAGCTCACCAAGCGCTAGGTTGGAAAAACTGTTTTTT.

This clonotype was recorded at least ten times. The J gene is TRBJ1-5, the V gene TRBV5-1, with unresolved D. This CDR3 has 15 residues. Germline CDR1 is SGHRS and CDR2 is YFSETQ. Trimming took off 4 bases at V and 5 bases at J, with 16 bases between the two ends. The CDR3, as DNA: TGCGCCAGCAGCACCACAACAGAGGCAGATCAGCCCCAGCATTTT. Translated: CASSTTTEADQPQHF.

This clonotype was detected many times. The chain combines TRBV15 with TRBJ1-1; no definite D call. Germline CDR1 reads LNHNV; CDR2 reads YYDKDF (reference sequence). With 0 bases removed from V and 8 bases from J, the gap between germline ends came to 10 bases. The CDR3 is 13 amino acids. CDR3 loop: CATSRDIHREAFF. CDR3 coding DNA: TGTGCCACCAGCAGAGACATCCATCGGGAAGCTTTCTTT.

V is TRBV18 and J is TRBJ2-5; possible D gene TRBD1, 5 bases. The CDR3 has 14 residues. Per the germline V gene, CDR1 is KGHSH and CDR2 is LQKENI. V gave up 5 bases and J gave up 4 bases, with 14 bases separating them. In nucleotides, the CDR3 is TGTGCCAGCTCAAAGGACACCCACGGAGAGACCCAGTACTTC. Translating gives CASSKDTHGETQYF.